This TCR beta chain is from a study of T cell responses to AZD1222 COVID-19 vaccine (dated by TCRdb to about 2021). Background for the entire study: Because spike-specific TCR depth and breadth did not differ between the two schedules, AZD1222 recipients who got a second dose at roughly 4 weeks were pooled with those who got a second dose at roughly 12 weeks. TCR sequencing covered roughly 230 trial participants: 207 given two doses of AZD1222 and 26 given two doses of MenACWY control vaccine. Enrollment into the trials was organized by age into subgroups of 18-55, 56-69 and 70-plus years, and those subgroups contained roughly 160, 29 and 62 TCR-sequenced participants, respectively. Overall study outcomes, separate from this receptor: Because no day 14 peak-response samples were available, the repertoires could be characterized only after the peak T cell response. The 56-69-year group was small, and its depth increase did not reach significance, likely because of low power. After two AZD1222 doses, spike-specific TCR breadth and depth were significantly higher than at day 0 and than in MenACWY recipients. The whole spike protein was spanned by vaccine-associated CD4 TCRs, and dominant responses were seen in regions 160-218 and 743-854. Conclusions about previously exposed vaccinees were limited because only a handful of AZD1222 recipients were SARS-CoV-2 seropositive at baseline. Participants were mostly white British and included more females than males, and it was suggested by the authors that clonal diversity may have been underestimated. Reportedly, close to half of the unique spike-specific TCRs recognized epitopes lying outside the regions that are mutated in the B.1.351 and B.1.1.7 variants.

The time point tag for this specimen amounts to: baseline before first vaccination. Samples from vaccinated people were obtained from the UK trials COV001 and COV002, which included a single-blind randomized controlled phase 2/3 trial of AZD1222 (ChAdOx1 nCoV-19) in healthy adults. For TCRbeta chain sequencing, PBMC samples were collected from trial participants at day 0 and at day 28 after the second dose. The CDR3 regions of human TCRbeta chains were analyzed by immunosequencing. On the authors' methods: TCRs in the repertoires were matched against a reference library of SARS-CoV-2-specific TCRs that had been generated with the MIRA antigen-specificity platform. Breadth meant the fraction of unique TCRs that were SARS-CoV-2-associated, whereas depth meant the fraction of total T cells that were SARS-CoV-2-associated. Using the MIRA data, each spike-specific TCR was assigned both to the spike region to which the TCR was reactive and to a CD4 or CD8 class. Log10-transformed breadth and depth values were compared by one-way ANOVA with Sidak's multiple comparisons tests. TCRdb retrieved this table from immuneACCESS and kept in-frame rearrangements only. Not all clones are present; in checked studies, unresolved V genes account for under half, and no reason is known for the remainder. V, J and clone size are those of that table, while D and trimming were read from the DNA. The sample has about 74,000 clones on record, roughly 89% of them singletons. Of the sample, more than 2% is held by the ten largest clones.

As for this clone: It has no known antigen specificity. Per-base quality was not reported, and no clone a single base away is much larger than it.

Reading from cysteine to phenylalanine, the CDR3 counts 13 amino acids. CDR3 DNA is the only sequence kept; it has 39 bases, read in frame from the first base. Per the germline V gene, SQVTM is the CDR1 and ANQGSEA is the CDR2. Trimming leaves V shorter by 3 bases and J shorter by 6 bases, with the junction holding 4 bases beyond the gene matches. The sample was peripheral blood, taken on day 0 of AZD1222 vaccination. The V and J genes are TRBV29-1 and TRBJ2-7, and TRBD1 aligns with 11 junction nucleotides. The TCR was taken from an adult in good health. The CDR3 loop reads CSVEGQGGGEQYF. The bases read TGCAGCGTTGAGGGACAGGGGGGCGGCGAGCAGTACTTC.